Each of the 8 T cell receptor beta chains below was sequenced from the same sample in a study of CD8+CD57+ T cells in acquired aplastic anemia. Genomic DNA provided the template from which TCR beta VDJ and CDR3 profiles were obtained. TCRdb independently ran MiXCR on the reads; one entry per CDR3 protein. The sample shows around 200,000 distinct CDR3 sequences, roughly 55% of them seen only once. The sequencing sample was made of sorted CD4+, CD8+, or CD8+CD57+ T cells (not recorded which) from PBMCs. These receptors originate from a human donor in good health.

This clonotype was observed at least ten times. V is TRBV19 and J is TRBJ2-7; D is possibly TRBD1 (6 bases). Germline values: CDR1 LNHDA, CDR2 SQIVND (reference sequence). The V end lost 3 bases, the J end lost 6 bases, and 12 bases lay between the germline ends. This CDR3 contains 13 residues. The CDR3: CASSIGQISEQYF. The CDR3 DNA follows: TGTGCCAGTAGTATTGGACAGATCTCCGAGCAGTACTTC.

The CDR3 coding sequence is TGTGCCAGCAGGAGGACTAGCAATCAAGAGACCCAGTACTTC. Amino acid sequence: CASRRTSNQETQYF. The chain employs TRBV2 and TRBJ2-5; 8 nucleotides line up with TRBD2. The length of the CDR3 is 14 residues. Germline V gives CDR1 SNHLY, CDR2 FYNNEI. V gave up 6 bases and J gave up 2 bases; unmatched junction bases: 5.

The V and J genes are TRBV13 and TRBJ2-2; D is undetermined. Trimming cost V 2 bases and J 6 bases, with 7 bases left between them. The CDR3 length is 13 residues. CDR1 is PRHDT, CDR2 FYEKMQ, per germline (reference sequence). The CDR3 sequence: CASSLSRSGELFF. The CDR3 nucleotides read TGTGCCAGCAGCTTAAGCCGATCCGGGGAGCTGTTTTTT.

The chain uses TRBV10-2 and TRBJ1-1; a weak D match, TRBD1 (5 bases). Between the trimmed V and J ends, which lost 6 bases and 3 bases, there was a span of 20 bases. This CDR3 comprises 16 residues. CDR1 WSHSY and CDR2 SAAADI come from the germline V gene. The CDR3 here is CASRGLITPFDTEAFF. CDR3 nucleotide sequence: TGCGCCAGCAGGGGGCTAATTACCCCTTTCGACACTGAAGCTTTCTTT.

This clonotype has only a few counts. The J gene is TRBJ2-3, the V gene TRBV19; TRBD1 or TRBD2 may be the D gene (6 bases each). Germline V gives CDR1 LNHDA, CDR2 SQIVND (reference sequence). This CDR3 spans 15 amino acids. Trimming took 1 base from V and 2 from J, leaving 10 bases between them. The CDR3 sequence: CASSIAGANTDTQYF. The CDR3 nucleotides are TGTGCCAGTAGTATAGCGGGGGCAAACACAGATACGCAGTATTTT.

This chain joins TRBV7-8 and TRBJ1-5; 8 nucleotides agree with TRBD1. J lost 6 bases, V lost 1 base, and 5 bases had no gene match. The V gene's germline CDR1 is SGHVS and CDR2 FQNEAQ. The CDR3 loop spans 15 amino acids. The CDR3 DNA follows: TGTGCCAGCAGCTTAGGGCAGGGGGCGCCTCAGCCCCAGCATTTT. Translating gives CASSLGQGAPQPQHF.

The table lists this clonotype with many counts. The chain employs TRBV4-1 and TRBJ2-1; 8 bases line up with TRBD1. The CDR3 totals 17 residues. CDR1 is MGHRA, CDR2 YSYEKL, per germline. V was pared by 0 bases and J by 2 bases, with 6 bases of the junction left unmatched. The CDR3 nucleotides are TGCGCCAGCAGCCAAGATGCCGGGACAGGAGCCTACAATGAGCAGTTCTTC. This codes for CASSQDAGTGAYNEQFF.

The J gene is TRBJ2-7, the V gene TRBV12-3 or TRBV12-4; the match to TRBD1 covers 8 bases. The CDR3 sequence is 14 residues long. V dropped 6 bases and J dropped 5; count of bases not matched to a gene: 9. The CDR3 sequence: CASSQRQGLNEQYF. The CDR3 coding sequence is TGTGCCAGCAGCCAAAGACAGGGGCTGAACGAGCAGTACTTC.